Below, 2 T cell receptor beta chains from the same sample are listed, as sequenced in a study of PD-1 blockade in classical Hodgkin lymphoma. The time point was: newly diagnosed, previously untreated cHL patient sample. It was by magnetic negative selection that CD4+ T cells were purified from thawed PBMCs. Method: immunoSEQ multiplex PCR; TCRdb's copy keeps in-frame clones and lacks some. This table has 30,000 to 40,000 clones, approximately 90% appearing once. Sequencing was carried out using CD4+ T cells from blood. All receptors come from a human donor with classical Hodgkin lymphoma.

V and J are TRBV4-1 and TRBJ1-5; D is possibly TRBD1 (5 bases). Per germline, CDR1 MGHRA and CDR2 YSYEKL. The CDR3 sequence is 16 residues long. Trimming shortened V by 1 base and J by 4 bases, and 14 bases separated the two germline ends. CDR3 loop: CASSQGETGRNQPQHF. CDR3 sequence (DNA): TGCGCCAGCAGCCAAGGAGAAACAGGAAGAAATCAGCCCCAGCATTTT.

CDR3 sequence (DNA): TGCGCCAGCAGTGAGTTAGGACGGAAGCCCCAGCATTTT. It yields the protein CASSELGRKPQHF. J is TRBJ1-5 and V is TRBV10-2; D gene uncertain. Germline V gene sequence: CDR1 WSHSY, CDR2 SAAADI. This CDR3 comprises 13 residues. Trimming took off 1 base at V and 8 bases at J, with 9 bases between the two ends.